Shown below are 2 T cell receptor beta chains from a single sample sequenced in a study of chemoradiotherapy in HPV16-positive cancers. Profiled with immunoSEQ multiplex PCR; TCRdb holds only in-frame clones, not every one. The sample lists 40,000 to 65,000 clones; more than 75% were seen once. This sample comprised blood, obtained from a patient who underwent chemoradiotherapy. Source of these receptors: a human donor with HPV-associated anogenital cancer.

The genes are TRBV11-2 and TRBJ2-2; 7 bases are a match to TRBD1. The germline gives CDR1 SGHAT, CDR2 FQNNGV. V shed 3 bases, J shed 1 base, and the junction held 5 bases outside the gene matches. The CDR3 contains 16 residues. Here the CDR3 reads CASSFRTGWNTGELFF. Here the CDR3 DNA reads TGTGCCAGCAGCTTTCGGACAGGTTGGAACACCGGGGAGCTGTTTTTT.

The chain carries TRBV9 and TRBJ2-2; D is undetermined. Germline CDR1 reads SGDLS; CDR2 reads YYNGEE. V was trimmed by 3 bases and J by 3 bases, leaving 15 bases between them. CDR3 length equals 16 residues. The CDR3 spells CASSETPGADTGELFF. CDR3 nucleotide sequence: TGTGCCAGCAGCGAGACACCCGGCGCTGACACCGGGGAGCTGTTTTTT.